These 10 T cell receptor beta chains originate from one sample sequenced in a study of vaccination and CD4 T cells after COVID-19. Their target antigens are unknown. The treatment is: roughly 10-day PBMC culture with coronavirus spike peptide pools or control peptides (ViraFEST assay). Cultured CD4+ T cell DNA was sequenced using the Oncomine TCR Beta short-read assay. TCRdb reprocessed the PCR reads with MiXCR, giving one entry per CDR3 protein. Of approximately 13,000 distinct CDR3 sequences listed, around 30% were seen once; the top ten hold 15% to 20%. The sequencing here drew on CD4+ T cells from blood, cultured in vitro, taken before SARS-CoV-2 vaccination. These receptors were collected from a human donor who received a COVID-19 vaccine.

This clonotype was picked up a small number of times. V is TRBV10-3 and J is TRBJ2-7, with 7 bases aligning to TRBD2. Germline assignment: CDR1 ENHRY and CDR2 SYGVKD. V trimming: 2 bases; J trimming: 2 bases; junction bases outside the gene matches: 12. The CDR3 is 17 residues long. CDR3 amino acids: CAISEPKRGAEAYEQYF. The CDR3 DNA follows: TGTGCCATCAGTGAGCCGAAGCGGGGCGCGGAAGCCTACGAGCAGTACTTC.

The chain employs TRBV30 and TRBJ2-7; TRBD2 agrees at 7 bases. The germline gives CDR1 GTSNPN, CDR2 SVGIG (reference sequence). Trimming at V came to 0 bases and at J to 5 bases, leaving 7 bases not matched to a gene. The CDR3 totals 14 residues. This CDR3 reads CAWSVGTGGNEQYF. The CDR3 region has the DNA TGTGCCTGGAGTGTAGGGACGGGGGGAAACGAGCAGTACTTC.

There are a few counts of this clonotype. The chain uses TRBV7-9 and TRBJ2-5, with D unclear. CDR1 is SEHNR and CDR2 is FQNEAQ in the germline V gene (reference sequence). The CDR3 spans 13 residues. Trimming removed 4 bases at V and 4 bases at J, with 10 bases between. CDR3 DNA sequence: TGTGCCAGCAGCTCATCCGCGACAGAGACCCAGTACTTC. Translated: CASSSSATETQYF.

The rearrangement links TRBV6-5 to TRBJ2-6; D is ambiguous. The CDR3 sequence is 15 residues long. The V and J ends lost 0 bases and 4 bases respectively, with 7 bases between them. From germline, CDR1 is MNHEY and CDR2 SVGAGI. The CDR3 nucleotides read TGTGCCAGCAGTTACTCGATTCGAGGGGCCAACGTCCTGACTTTC. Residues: CASSYSIRGANVLTF.

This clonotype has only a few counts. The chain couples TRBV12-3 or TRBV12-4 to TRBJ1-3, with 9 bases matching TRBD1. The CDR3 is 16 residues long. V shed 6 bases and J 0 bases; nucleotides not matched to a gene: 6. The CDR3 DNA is TGTGCCAGCAGGGACAGGGGCGATAGCTCTGGAAACACCATATATTTT. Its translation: CASRDRGDSSGNTIYF.

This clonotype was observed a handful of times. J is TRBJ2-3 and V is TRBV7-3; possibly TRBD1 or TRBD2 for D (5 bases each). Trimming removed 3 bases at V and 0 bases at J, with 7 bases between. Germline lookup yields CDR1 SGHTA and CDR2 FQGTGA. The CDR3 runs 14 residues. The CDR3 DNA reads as TGTGCCAGCAGCTTGGGACCAAGCACAGATACGCAGTATTTT. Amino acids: CASSLGPSTDTQYF.

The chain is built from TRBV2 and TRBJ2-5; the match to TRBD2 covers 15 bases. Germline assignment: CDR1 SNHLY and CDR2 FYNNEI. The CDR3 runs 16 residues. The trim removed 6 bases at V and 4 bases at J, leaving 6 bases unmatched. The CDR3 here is CASSGGLAGGSETQYF. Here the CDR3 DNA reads TGTGCCAGCAGCGGGGGACTAGCGGGGGGTTCAGAGACCCAGTACTTC. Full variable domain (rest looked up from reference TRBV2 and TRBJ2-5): EPEVTQTPSHQVTQMGQEVILRCVPISNHLYFYWYRQILGQKVEFLVSFYNNEISEKSEIFDDQFSVERPDGSNFTLKIRSTKLEDSAMYFCASSGGLAGGSETQYFGPGTRLLVL.

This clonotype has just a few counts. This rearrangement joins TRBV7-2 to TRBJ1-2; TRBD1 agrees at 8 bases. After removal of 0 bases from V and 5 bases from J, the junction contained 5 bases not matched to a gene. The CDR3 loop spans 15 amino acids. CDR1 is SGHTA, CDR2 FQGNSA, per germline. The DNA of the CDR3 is TGTGCCAGCAGCTTAGCGGCAGGGGGCTTGTATGGCTACACCTTC. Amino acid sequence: CASSLAAGGLYGYTF.

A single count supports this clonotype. The CDR3 bases are TGTGCCAGTAGTATAGGACGTGGGGGTTTTAGGGACAATGAGCAGTTCTTC. It translates to CASSIGRGGFRDNEQFF. This chain uses TRBV19 with TRBJ2-1; D possibly uses TRBD1 or TRBD2 (5 bases each). The CDR3 sequence is 17 residues long. V lost 1 base and J 5 bases, leaving 18 bases between the germline ends. Germline values: CDR1 LNHDA, CDR2 SQIVND (reference sequence). Variable domain in full (rest from reference TRBV19 and TRBJ2-1): DGGITQSPKYLFRKEGQNVTLSCEQNLNHDAMYWYRQDPGQGLRLIYYSQIVNDFQKGDIAEGYSVSREKKESFPLTVTSAQKNPTAFYLCASSIGRGGFRDNEQFFGPGTRLTVL.

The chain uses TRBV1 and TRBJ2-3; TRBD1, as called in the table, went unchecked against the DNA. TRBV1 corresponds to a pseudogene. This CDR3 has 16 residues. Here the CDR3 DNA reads TGCACCAGCAGCCAAGCGCGGGGGGCCCCTACAGATACGCAGTATTTT. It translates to CTSSQARGAPTDTQYF.